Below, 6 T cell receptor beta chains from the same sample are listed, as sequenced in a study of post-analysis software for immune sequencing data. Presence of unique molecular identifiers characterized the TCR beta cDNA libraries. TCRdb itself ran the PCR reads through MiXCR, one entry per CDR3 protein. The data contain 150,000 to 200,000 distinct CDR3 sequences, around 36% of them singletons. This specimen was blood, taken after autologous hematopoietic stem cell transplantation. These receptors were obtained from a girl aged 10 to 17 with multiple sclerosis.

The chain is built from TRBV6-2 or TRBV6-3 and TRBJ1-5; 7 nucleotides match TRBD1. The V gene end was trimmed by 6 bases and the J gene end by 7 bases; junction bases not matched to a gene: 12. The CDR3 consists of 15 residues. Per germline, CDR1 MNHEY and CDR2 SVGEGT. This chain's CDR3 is CASSYRTGGRQPQHF. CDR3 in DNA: TGTGCCAGCAGCTACCGGACAGGAGGGCGACAGCCCCAGCATTTT.

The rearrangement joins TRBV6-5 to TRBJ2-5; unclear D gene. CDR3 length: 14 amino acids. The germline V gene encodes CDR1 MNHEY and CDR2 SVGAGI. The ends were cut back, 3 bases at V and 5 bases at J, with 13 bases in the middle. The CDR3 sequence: CASSYHSPLETQYF. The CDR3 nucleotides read TGTGCCAGCAGTTATCATTCCCCGCTGGAGACCCAGTACTTC.

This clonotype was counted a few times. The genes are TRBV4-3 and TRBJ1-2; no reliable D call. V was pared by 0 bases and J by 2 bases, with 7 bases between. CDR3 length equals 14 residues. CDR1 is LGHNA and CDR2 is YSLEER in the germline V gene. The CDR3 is CASSQEVRNYGYTF. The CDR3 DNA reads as TGCGCCAGCAGCCAAGAGGTCAGAAACTATGGCTACACCTTC.

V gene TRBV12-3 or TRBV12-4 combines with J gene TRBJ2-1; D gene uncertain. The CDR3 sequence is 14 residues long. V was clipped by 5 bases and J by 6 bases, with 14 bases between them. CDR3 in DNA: TGTGCCAGCAGTCCAAAGCTAGATATCAATGAGCAGTTCTTC. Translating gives CASSPKLDINEQFF.

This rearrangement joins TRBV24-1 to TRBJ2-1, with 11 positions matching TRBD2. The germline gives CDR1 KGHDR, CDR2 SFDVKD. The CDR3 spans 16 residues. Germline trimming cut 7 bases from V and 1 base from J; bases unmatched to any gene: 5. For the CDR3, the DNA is TGTGCCACCAGGGGTAGCGGGAGGGGATCCTACAATGAGCAGTTCTTC. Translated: CATRGSGRGSYNEQFF.

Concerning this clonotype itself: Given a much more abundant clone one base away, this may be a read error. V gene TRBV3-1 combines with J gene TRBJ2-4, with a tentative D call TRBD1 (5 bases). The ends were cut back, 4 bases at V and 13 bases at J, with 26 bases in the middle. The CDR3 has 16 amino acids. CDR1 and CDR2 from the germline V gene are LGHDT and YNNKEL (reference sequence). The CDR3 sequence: CASSPGWGGSYNEQYF. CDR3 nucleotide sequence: TGTGCCAGCAGCCCAGGGTGGGGTGGCTCCTACAATGAGCAGTACTTC.